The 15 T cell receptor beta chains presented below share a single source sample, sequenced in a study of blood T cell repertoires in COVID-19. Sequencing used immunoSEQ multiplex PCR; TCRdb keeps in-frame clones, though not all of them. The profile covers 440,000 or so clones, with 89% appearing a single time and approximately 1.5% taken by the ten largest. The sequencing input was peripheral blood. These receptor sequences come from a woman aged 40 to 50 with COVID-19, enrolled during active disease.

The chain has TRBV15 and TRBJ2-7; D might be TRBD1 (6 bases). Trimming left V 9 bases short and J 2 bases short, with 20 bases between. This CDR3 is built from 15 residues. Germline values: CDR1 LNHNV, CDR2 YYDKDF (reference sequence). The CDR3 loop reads CATSWTESKTYEQYF. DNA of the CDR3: TGTGCCACTAGCTGGACAGAGTCAAAAACCTACGAGCAGTACTTC.

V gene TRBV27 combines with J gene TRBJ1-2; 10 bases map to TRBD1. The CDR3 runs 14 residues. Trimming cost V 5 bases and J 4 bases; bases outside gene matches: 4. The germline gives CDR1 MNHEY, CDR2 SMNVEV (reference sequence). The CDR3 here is CASSRQGATYGYTF. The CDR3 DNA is TGTGCCAGCAGTAGACAGGGGGCTACCTATGGCTACACCTTC.

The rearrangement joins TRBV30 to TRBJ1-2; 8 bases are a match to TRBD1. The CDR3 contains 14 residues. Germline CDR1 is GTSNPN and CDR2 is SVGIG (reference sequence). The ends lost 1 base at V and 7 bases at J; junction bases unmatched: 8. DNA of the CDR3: TGTGCCTGGAGTGGTACAGGACAGGGATTTGGCTACACCTTC. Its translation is CAWSGTGQGFGYTF.

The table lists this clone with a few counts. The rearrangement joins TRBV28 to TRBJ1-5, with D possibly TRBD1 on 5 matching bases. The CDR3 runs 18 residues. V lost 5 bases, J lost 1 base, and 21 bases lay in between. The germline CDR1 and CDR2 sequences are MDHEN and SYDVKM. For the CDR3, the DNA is TGTGCCAGCAGTGGCGGGGGACGGGGGGGATGGAGCAATCAGCCCCAGCATTTT. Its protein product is CASSGGGRGGWSNQPQHF.

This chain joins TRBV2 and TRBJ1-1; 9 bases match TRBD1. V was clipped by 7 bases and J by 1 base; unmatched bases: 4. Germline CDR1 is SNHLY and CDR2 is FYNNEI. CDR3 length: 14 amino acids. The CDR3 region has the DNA TGTGCCAGCATGAGACAGGGGGGGAACACTGAAGCTTTCTTT. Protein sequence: CASMRQGGNTEAFF.

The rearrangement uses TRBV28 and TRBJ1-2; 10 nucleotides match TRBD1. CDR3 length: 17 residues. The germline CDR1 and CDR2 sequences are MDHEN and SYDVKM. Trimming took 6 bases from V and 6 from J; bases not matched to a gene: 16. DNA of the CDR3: TGTGCCAGCAGACACCGCCGACAGGGGGCGTTCTATCATGGCTACACCTTC. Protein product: CASRHRRQGAFYHGYTF.

CDR3 coding DNA: TGTGCCAGCAGTGAAGACAGTCTAATAGCCAAAAACATTCAGTACTTC. Protein product: CASSEDSLIAKNIQYF. J is TRBJ2-4 and V is TRBV6-1; D remains unclear. CDR3 length: 16 residues. The V gene lost 1 base and the J gene lost 0 bases, with 10 bases spanning the gap. Germline lookup yields CDR1 MNHNS and CDR2 SASEGT.

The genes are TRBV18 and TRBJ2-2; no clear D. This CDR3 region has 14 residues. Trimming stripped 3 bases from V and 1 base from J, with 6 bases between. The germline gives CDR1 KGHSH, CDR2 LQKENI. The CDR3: CASSPDLNTGELFF. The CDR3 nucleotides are TGTGCCAGCTCACCCGACTTGAACACCGGGGAGCTGTTTTTT.

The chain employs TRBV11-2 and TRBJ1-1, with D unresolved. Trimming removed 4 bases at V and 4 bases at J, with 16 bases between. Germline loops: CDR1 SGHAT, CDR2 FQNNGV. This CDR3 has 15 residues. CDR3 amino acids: CASSSPSGQVTEAFF. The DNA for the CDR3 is TGTGCCAGCAGCTCACCCAGCGGGCAGGTCACTGAAGCTTTCTTT.

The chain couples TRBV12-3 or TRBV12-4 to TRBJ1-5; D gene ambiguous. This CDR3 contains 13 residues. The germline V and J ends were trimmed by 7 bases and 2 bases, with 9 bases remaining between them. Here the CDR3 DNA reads TGTGCCAGCAACTCGCGGGGCAATCAGCCCCAGCATTTT. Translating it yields CASNSRGNQPQHF.

The CDR3 spells CASSYLTGNTEAFF. The CDR3 nucleotides are TGTGCCAGCAGTTACCTGACGGGGAACACTGAAGCTTTCTTT. This rearrangement joins TRBV6-2 or TRBV6-3 to TRBJ1-1; D ambiguous. This CDR3 is 14 amino acids long. CDR1 MNHEY and CDR2 SVGEGT come from the germline V gene. V lost 2 bases and J 1 base, leaving 8 bases between the germline ends.

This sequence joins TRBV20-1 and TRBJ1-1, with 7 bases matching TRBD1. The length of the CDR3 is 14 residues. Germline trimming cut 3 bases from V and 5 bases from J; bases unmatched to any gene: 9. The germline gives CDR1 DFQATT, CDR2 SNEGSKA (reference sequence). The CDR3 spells CSASSLRGETEAFF. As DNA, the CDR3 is TGCAGTGCTAGTTCTCTCAGGGGGGAGACTGAAGCTTTCTTT.

CDR3 region: CASSLGPGIMYEQYF. The DNA of the CDR3 is TGTGCCAGCAGTTTAGGGCCGGGGATTATGTACGAGCAGTACTTC. The chain couples TRBV28 to TRBJ2-7, with a tentative D call TRBD2 (5 bases). V dropped 2 bases and J dropped 4 bases, with 15 bases sitting between them. The germline V gene encodes CDR1 MDHEN and CDR2 SYDVKM. The CDR3 runs to 15 residues.

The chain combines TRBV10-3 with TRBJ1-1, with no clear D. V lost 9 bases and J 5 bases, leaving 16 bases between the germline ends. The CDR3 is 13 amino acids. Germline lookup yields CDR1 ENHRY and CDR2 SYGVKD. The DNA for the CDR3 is TGTGCCATATCTCCGGGAGCGATGACTGAAGCTTTCTTT. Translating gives CAISPGAMTEAFF.

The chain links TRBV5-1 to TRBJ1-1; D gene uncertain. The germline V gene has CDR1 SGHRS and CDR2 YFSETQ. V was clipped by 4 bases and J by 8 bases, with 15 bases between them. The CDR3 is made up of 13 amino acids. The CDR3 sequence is CASSPRGQLEAFF. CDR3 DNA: TGCGCCAGCAGCCCCCGCGGCCAGCTAGAAGCTTTCTTT.